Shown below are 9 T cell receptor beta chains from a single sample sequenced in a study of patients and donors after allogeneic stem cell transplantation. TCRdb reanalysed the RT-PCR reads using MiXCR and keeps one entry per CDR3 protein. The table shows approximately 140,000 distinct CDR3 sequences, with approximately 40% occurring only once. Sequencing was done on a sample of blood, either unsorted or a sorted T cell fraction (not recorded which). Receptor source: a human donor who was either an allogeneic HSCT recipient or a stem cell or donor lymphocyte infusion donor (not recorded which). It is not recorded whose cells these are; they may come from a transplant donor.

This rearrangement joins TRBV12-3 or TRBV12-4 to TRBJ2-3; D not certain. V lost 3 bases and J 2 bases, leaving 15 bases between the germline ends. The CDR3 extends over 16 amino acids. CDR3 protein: CASSFILAPDTDTQYF. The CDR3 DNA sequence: TGTGCCAGCAGTTTTATACTTGCTCCCGACACAGATACGCAGTATTTT.

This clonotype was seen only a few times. CDR3 bases: TGTGCCAGCAGCCCTCAACTGACGCATAATGAAAAACTGTTTTTT. Translating it yields CASSPQLTHNEKLFF. The genes are TRBV7-9 and TRBJ1-4; no clear D. This CDR3 region has 15 residues. The V gene lost 5 bases and the J gene lost 4 bases, with 14 bases spanning the gap. Germline V gene sequence: CDR1 SEHNR, CDR2 FQNEAQ (reference sequence).

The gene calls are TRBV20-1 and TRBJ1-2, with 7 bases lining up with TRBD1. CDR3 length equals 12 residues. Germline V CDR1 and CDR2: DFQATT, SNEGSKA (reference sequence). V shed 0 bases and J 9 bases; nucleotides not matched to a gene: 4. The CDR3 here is CSARDQGGSYTF. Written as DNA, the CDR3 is TGCAGTGCTAGAGATCAGGGGGGTAGCTACACCTTC.

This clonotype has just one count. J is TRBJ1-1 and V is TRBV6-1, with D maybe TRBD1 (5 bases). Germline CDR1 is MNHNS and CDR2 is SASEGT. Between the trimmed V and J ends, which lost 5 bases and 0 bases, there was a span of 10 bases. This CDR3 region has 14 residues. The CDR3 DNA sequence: TGTGCCAGCAGTCACAGGTCTATGAACACTGAAGCTTTCTTT. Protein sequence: CASSHRSMNTEAFF.

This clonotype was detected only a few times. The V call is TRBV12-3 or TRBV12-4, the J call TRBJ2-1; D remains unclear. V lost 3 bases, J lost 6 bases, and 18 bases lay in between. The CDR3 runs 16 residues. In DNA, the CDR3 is TGTGCCAGCAGTTTCGGGCAGGCCCCCCGACCCAATGAGCAGTTCTTC. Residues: CASSFGQAPRPNEQFF.

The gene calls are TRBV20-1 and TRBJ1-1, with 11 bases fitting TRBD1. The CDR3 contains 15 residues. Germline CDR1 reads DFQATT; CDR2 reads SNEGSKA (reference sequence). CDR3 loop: CRALEGTGGDTEAFF. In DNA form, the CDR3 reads TGCAGGGCCTTAGAGGGGACAGGGGGGGACACTGAAGCTTTCTTT.

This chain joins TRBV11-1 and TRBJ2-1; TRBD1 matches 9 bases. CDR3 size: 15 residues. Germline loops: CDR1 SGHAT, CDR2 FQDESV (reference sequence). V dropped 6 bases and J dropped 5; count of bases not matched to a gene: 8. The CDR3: CASRFTGTGNNEQFF. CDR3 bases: TGTGCCAGCAGGTTCACCGGGACAGGGAACAATGAGCAGTTCTTC.

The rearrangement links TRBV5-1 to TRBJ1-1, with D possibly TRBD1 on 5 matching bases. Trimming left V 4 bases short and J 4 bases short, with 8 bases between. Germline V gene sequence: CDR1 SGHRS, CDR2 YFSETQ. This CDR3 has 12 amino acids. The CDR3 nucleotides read TGCGCCAGCAGCGCAGGGTCCACTGAAGCTTTCTTT. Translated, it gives CASSAGSTEAFF.

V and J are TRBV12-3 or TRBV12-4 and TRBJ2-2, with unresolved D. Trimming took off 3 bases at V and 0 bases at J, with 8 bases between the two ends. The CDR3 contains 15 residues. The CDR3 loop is CASSLSGTNTGELFF. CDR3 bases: TGTGCCAGCAGTTTGTCCGGAACGAACACCGGGGAGCTGTTTTTT.